A selection of T cell receptor beta chains follows, all from one sample in a study of T cell repertoires in cytomegalovirus infection. A single record per CDR3 protein comes from TCRdb applying MiXCR to the reads. The data show approximately 750,000 distinct CDR3 sequences, less than 40% seen once. Sequencing was done on a sample of PBMCs. These receptors were taken from a human donor in good health (CMV status not recorded). Some clones in this sample may be carry-over from other donors' samples. Both conserved end residues are trimmed from each CDR3.

17 TRBJ2-6 TRBV13 ASSSLEPLGGSGANVLT
18 TRBJ2-2 TRBV28 ASSFTKGQGAPRSTGELF
12 TRBJ2-5 TRBV29-1 SVTHAGPQETQY
12 TRBJ1-1 TRBV4-2 ASSQERPGTEAF
13 TRBJ2-1 TRBV7-9 ASVPGTSGYNEQF
12 TRBJ1-3 TRBV12-3/TRBV12-4 ASSNRVGGNTIY
12 TRBJ1-5 TRBV28 ASSILGGHQPQH
13 TRBJ2-3 TRBV7-2 ASSLASGKTDTRF
13 TRBJ2-3 TRBV11-2 ASGRHETTTDTQY
14 TRBJ2-6 TRBV7-2 ASSLRILSGANVLT
12 TRBJ1-1 TRBV5-4 ASSEVWTGTEAF
9 TRBJ1-1 TRBV30 RGNLGPEAF
12 TRBJ1-1 TRBV28 ASSPETGATEAF
10 TRBJ1-5 TRBV29-1 SVRGTNQPQH
12 TRBJ2-7 TRBV12-3/TRBV12-4 ASSPQTASYEQY
12 TRBJ1-2 TRBV28 ASSLEGTLYGYT
12 TRBJ1-1 TRBV28 ASSPPTGNTEAF
15 TRBJ2-6 TRBV19 ASRGGRDHSGANVLT